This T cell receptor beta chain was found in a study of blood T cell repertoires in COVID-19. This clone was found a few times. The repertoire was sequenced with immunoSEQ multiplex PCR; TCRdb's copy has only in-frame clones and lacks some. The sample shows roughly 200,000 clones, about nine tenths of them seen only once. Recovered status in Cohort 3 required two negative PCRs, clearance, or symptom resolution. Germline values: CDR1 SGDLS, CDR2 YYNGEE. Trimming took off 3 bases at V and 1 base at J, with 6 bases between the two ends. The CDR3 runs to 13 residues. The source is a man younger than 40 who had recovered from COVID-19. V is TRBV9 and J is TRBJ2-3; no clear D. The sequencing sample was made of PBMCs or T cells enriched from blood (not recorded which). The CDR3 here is CASSESGTDTQYF. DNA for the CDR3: TGTGCCAGCAGCGAATCAGGCACAGATACGCAGTATTTT.